The 8 T cell receptor beta chains given below trace back to one sample, sequenced in a study of cytomegalovirus exposure and HLA in healthy donors. The PCR employed 60 Vbeta primers together with 13 Jbeta primers. Profiled with immunoSEQ multiplex PCR; TCRdb holds only in-frame clones, not every one. This table has about 88,000 clones, over 80% appearing once. Sequencing was done on a sample of PBMCs. Receptors originate from a man between 18 and 29 years old in good health and CMV-seronegative.

The chain joins TRBV4-3 to TRBJ1-2; 7 bases line up with TRBD1. The CDR3 extends over 16 amino acids. CDR1 and CDR2 (germline): LGHNA, YSLEER. J lost 6 bases, V lost 0 bases, and 10 bases had no gene match. The CDR3 is CASSQDRGGRPHGYTF. The CDR3 DNA sequence: TGCGCCAGCAGCCAAGATCGAGGGGGCAGACCCCATGGCTACACCTTC.

The chain carries TRBV28 and TRBJ1-3; D not resolved. The germline V gene encodes CDR1 MDHEN and CDR2 SYDVKM. This CDR3 is 11 amino acids long. The ends were cut back, 7 bases at V and 4 bases at J, with 5 bases in the middle. For the CDR3, the DNA is TGTGCCAGCAAAGAGGGAAACACCATATATTTT. It is translated as CASKEGNTIYF. The full variable domain, in which reference TRBV28 and TRBJ1-3 provide the parts outside the CDR3, is DVKVTQSSRYLVKRTGEKVFLECVQDMDHENMFWYRQDPGLGLRLIYFSYDVKMKEKGDIPEGYSVSREKKERFSLILESASTNQTSMYLCASKEGNTIYFGEGSWLTVV.

This clone was counted a few times. The V gene is TRBV4-1, the J gene TRBJ1-2; TRBD1 agrees at 8 bases. Germline CDR1 reads MGHRA; CDR2 reads YSYEKL. The ends lost 4 bases at V and 2 bases at J; junction bases unmatched: 6. This CDR3 is 15 amino acids long. Here the CDR3 reads CASSLDRGPNYGYTF. The DNA for the CDR3 is TGCGCCAGCAGCCTCGACAGGGGCCCCAACTATGGCTACACCTTC.

The genes are TRBV25-1 and TRBJ2-1, with 8 nucleotides matching TRBD2. CDR3 length equals 15 residues. Germline V gene lookup returns CDR1 MGHDK and CDR2 SYGVNS. Trimming took 2 bases from V and 5 from J; bases not matched to a gene: 5. This CDR3 reads CASSELGLGDNEQFF. CDR3 DNA: TGTGCCAGCAGTGAACTGGGACTAGGGGACAATGAGCAGTTCTTC. The full variable domain, with the rest looked up from reference TRBV25-1 and TRBJ2-1, is EADIYQTPRYLVIGTGKKITLECSQTMGHDKMYWYQQDPGMELHLIHYSYGVNSTEKGDLSSESTVSRIRTEHFPLTLESARPSHTSQYLCASSELGLGDNEQFFGPGTRLTVL.

The rearrangement uses TRBV7-9 and TRBJ2-3; tentatively, D is TRBD1 (5 bases). The V end lost 1 base, the J end lost 5 bases, and 13 bases lay between the germline ends. Germline loops: CDR1 SEHNR, CDR2 FQNEAQ (reference sequence). CDR3 size: 15 residues. CDR3 sequence: CASSLGGSLRDTQYF. The CDR3 nucleotides are TGTGCCAGCAGCTTAGGGGGCTCCCTGAGAGATACGCAGTATTTT.

This clone was found once. The chain uses TRBV7-9 and TRBJ2-5, with 7 bases that match TRBD2. CDR3 length: 14 amino acids. Germline CDR1 reads SEHNR; CDR2 reads FQNEAQ (reference sequence). V was pared by 2 bases and J by 5 bases, with 5 bases of the junction left unmatched. The CDR3 is CASSLLGLVETQYF. CDR3 DNA: TGTGCCAGCAGCTTACTCGGACTAGTTGAGACCCAGTACTTC.

The chain uses TRBV5-1 and TRBJ1-2, with D unclear. The CDR3 extends over 14 amino acids. Trimming took off 3 bases at V and 0 bases at J, with 9 bases between the two ends. Germline lookup yields CDR1 SGHRS and CDR2 YFSETQ. The CDR3 DNA reads TGCGCCAGCAGCTCCACTCCCTCTAACTATGGCTACACCTTC. Translated, it gives CASSSTPSNYGYTF.

J is TRBJ1-2 and V is TRBV15, with D possibly matching TRBD1 (5 bases). The germline V and J ends were trimmed by 0 bases and 7 bases, with 21 bases remaining between them. CDR1 and CDR2 from the germline V gene are LNHNV and YYDKDF (reference sequence). This CDR3 region has 17 residues. CDR3 DNA sequence: TGTGCCACCAGCAGAGATTCGGGGGTCGAGGCCCGCGGTGGCTACACCTTC. Protein: CATSRDSGVEARGGYTF.